The entry that follows covers one T cell receptor beta chain sequence. Its antigen is currently unknown. Clones were read by immunoSEQ multiplex PCR, and TCRdb kept only the in-frame ones, dropping some. Of around 40,000 clones listed, roughly 84% were seen once; the top ten hold approximately 16%. The entry originates in a study of OX40 agonist ivuxolimab in advanced cancers. About the research overall: With ivuxolimab, an agonistic anti-OX40 (CD134) antibody, patients were treated. The study gave patients intravenous ivuxolimab at 0.01 to 10 mg/kg every 2 weeks. Study-level results: The antigens recognized by the expanded peripheral T cells, that is their antigen specificity, were not determined. In a subset of nonresponders, normalized T-cell clonal expansion was also low.

Looked up from germline, CDR1 is ENHRY and CDR2 is SYGVKD. V was shortened by 6 bases and J by 2 bases, with 11 bases between the two germline ends. CDR3 length: 14 residues. V gene TRBV10-3 combines with J gene TRBJ1-3; D call uncertain. Material: CD4+ or CD8+ T cells sorted from blood, obtained in a trial of the OX40 agonist ivuxolimab. This TCR was recovered from an adult with an advanced solid tumor such as melanoma, head and neck, liver or kidney cancer. The CDR3 nucleotides read TGTGCCATCAGCCCCGCCGGGACTGGAAACACCATATATTTT. Residues: CAISPAGTGNTIYF.